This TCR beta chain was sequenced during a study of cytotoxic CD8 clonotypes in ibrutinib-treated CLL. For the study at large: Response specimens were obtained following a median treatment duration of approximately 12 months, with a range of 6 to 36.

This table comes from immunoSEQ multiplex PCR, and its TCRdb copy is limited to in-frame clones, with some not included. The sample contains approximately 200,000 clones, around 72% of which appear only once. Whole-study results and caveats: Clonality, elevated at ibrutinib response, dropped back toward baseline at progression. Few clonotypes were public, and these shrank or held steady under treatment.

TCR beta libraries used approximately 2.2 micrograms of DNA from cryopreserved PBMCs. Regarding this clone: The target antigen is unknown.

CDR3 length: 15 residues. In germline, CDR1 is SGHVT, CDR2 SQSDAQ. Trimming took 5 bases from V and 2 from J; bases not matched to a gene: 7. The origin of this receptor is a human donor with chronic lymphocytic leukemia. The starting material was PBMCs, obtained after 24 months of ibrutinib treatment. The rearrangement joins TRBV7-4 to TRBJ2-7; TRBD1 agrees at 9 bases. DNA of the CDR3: TGTGCCAGCAGCGTCAGGGACAGGGTTACCTACGAGCAGTACTTC. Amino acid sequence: CASSVRDRVTYEQYF. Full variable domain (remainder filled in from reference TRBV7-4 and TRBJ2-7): GAGVSQSPRYKVAKRGRDVALRCDSISGHVTLYWYRQTLGQGSEVLTYSQSDAQRDKSGRPSGRFSAERPERSVSTLKIQRTEQGDSAVYLCASSVRDRVTYEQYFGPGTRLTVT.